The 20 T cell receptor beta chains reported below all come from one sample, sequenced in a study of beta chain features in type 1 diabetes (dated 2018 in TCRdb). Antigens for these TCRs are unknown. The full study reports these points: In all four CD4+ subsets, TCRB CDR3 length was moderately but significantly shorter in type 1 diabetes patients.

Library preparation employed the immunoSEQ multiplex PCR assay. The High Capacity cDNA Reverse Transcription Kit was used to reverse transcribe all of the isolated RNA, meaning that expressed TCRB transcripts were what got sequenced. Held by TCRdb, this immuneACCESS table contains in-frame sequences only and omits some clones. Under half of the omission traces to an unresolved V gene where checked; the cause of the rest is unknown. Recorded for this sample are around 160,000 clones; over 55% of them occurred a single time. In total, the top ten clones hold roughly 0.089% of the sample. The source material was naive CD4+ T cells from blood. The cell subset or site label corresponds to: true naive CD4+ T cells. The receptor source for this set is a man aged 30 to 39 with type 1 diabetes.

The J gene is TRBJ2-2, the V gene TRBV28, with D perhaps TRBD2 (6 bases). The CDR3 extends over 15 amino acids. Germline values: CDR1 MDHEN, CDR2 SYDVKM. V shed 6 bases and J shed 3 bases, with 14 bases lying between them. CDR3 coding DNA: TGTGCCAGCAGGCGAGGAGGGGTGGACACCGGGGAGCTGTTTTTT. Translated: CASRRGGVDTGELFF. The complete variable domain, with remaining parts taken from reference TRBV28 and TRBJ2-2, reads DVKVTQSSRYLVKRTGEKVFLECVQDMDHENMFWYRQDPGLGLRLIYFSYDVKMKEKGDIPEGYSVSREKKERFSLILESASTNQTSMYLCASRRGGVDTGELFFGEGSRLTVL.

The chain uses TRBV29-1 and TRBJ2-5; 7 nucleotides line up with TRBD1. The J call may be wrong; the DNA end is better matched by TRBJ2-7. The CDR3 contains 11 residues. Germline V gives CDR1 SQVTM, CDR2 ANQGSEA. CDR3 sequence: CSVGDSYEQYF. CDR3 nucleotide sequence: TGCAGCGTTGGGGACAGCTACGAGCAGTACTTC.

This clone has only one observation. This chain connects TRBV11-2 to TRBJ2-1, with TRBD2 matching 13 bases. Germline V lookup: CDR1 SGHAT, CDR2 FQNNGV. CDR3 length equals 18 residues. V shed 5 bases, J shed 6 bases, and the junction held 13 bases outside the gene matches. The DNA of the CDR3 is TGTGCCAGCAGCCCCCGGACTAGCGGGGGCCCCGGGGTCAATGAGCAGTTCTTC. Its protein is CASSPRTSGGPGVNEQFF.

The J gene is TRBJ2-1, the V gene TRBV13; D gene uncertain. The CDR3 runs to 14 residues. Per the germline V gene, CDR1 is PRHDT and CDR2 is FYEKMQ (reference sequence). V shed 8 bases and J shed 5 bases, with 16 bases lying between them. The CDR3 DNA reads TGTGCCAGCGGATTCTCTCTCTGGGACAATGAGCAGTTCTTC. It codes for CASGFSLWDNEQFF. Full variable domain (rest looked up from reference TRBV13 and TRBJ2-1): AAGVIQSPRHLIKEKRETATLKCYPIPRHDTVYWYQQGPGQDPQFLISFYEKMQSDKGSIPDRFSAQQFSDYHSELNMSSLELGDSALYFCASGFSLWDNEQFFGPGTRLTVL.

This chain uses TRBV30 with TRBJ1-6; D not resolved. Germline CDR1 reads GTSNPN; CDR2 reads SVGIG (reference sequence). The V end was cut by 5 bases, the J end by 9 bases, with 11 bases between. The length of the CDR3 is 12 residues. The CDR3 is CAWSPQVSPLHF. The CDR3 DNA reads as TGTGCCTGGTCCCCCCAGGTTTCACCCCTCCACTTT.

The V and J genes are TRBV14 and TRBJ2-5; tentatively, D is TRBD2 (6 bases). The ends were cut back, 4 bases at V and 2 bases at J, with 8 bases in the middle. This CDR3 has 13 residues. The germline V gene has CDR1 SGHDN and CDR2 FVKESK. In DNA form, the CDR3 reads TGTGCCAGCAGCCGCGGACTACAAGAGACCCAGTACTTC. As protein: CASSRGLQETQYF.

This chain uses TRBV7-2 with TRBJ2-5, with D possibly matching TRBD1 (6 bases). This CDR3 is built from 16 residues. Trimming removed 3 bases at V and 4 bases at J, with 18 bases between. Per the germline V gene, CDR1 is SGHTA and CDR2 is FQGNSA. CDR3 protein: CASSLRSGQGRETQYF. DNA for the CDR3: TGTGCCAGCAGCTTGCGGTCCGGCCAGGGGAGAGAGACCCAGTACTTC.

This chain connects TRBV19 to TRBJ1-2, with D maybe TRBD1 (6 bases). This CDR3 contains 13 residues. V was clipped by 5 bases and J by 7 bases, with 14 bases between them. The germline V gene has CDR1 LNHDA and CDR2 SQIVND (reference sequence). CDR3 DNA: TGTGCCAGTAGTCCAGAGGGGGGACGTGGCTACACCTTC. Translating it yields CASSPEGGRGYTF.

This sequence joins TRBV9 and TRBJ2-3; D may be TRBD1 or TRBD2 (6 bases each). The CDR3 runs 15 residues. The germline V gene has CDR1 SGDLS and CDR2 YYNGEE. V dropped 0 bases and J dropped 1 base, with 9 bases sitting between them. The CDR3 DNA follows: TGTGCCAGCAGCGTAGCGGGGGCGGGCACAGATACGCAGTATTTT. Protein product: CASSVAGAGTDTQYF.

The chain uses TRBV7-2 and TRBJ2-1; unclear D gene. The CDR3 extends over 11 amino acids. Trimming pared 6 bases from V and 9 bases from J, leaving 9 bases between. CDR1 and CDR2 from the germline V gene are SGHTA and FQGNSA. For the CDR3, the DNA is TGTGCCAGCAGTTCACACGGTGAGCAGTTCTTC. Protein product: CASSSHGEQFF.

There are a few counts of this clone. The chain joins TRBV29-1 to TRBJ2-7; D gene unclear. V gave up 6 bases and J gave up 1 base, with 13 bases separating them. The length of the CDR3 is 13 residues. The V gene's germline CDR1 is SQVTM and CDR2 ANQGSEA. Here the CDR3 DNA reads TGCAGCGTGGGGTGGGAACGGTCCTACGAGCAGTACTTC. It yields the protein CSVGWERSYEQYF.

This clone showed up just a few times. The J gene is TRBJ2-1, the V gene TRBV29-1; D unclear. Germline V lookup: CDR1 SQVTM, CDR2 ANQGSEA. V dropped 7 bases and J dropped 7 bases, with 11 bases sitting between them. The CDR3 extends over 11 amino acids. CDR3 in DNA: TGCAGCGGGACGGATATTAATGAGCAGTTCTTC. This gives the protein CSGTDINEQFF.

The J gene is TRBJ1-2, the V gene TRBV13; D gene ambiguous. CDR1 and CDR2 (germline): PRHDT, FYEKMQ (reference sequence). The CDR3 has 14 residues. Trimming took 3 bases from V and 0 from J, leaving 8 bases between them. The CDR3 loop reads CASSFNRPNYGYTF. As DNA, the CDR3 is TGTGCCAGCAGCTTTAACAGACCTAACTATGGCTACACCTTC.

The chain's CDR3 is CASSWSVAEDGYTF. CDR3 coding DNA: TGTGCCAGCAGCTGGTCGGTGGCGGAGGATGGCTACACCTTC. V usage is TRBV7-9 and J usage is TRBJ1-2; D is ambiguous. Trimming stripped 4 bases from V and 6 bases from J, with 15 bases between. The CDR3 covers 14 residues. The germline gives CDR1 SEHNR, CDR2 FQNEAQ (reference sequence).

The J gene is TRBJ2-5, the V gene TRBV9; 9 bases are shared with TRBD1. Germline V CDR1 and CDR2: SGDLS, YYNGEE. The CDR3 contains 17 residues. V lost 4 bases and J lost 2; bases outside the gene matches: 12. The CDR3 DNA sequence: TGTGCCAGCAGCTATAGTGGGGACAGGGCAGTTCAAGAGACCCAGTACTTC. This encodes CASSYSGDRAVQETQYF.

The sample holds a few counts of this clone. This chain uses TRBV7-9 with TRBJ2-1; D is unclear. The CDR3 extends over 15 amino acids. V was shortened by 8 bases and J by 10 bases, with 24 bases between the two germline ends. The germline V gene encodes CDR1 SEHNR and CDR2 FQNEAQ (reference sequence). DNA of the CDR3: TGTGCCAGCGGATCTGGGTTGGCGTCGCTGGGAGAGCAGTTCTTC. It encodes CASGSGLASLGEQFF.

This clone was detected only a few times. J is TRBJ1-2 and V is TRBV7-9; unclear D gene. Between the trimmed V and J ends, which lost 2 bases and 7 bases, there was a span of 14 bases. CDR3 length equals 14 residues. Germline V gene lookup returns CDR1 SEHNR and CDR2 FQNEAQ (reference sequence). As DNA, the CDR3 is TGTGCCAGCAGCTTACCGATCGGGCAGTCTGGCTACACCTTC. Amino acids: CASSLPIGQSGYTF.

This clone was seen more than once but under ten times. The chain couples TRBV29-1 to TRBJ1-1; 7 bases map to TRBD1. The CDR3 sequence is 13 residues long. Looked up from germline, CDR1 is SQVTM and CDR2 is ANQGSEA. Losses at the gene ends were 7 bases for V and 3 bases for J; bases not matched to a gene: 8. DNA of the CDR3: TGCAGCGCTGACAGGGCTCAATACACTGAAGCTTTCTTT. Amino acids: CSADRAQYTEAFF.

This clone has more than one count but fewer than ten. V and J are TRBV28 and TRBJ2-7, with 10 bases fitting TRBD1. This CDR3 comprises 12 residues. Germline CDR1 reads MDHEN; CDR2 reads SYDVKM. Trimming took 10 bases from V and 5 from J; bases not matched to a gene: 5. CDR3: CATKGTGDEQYF. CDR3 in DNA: TGTGCCACCAAAGGGACAGGGGACGAGCAGTACTTC.

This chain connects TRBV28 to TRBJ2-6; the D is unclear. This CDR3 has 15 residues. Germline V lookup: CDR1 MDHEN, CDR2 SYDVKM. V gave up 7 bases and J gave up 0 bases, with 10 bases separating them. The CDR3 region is CASTSLSSGANVLTF. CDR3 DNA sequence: TGTGCCAGCACTTCTCTTAGCTCTGGGGCCAACGTCCTGACTTTC.